The 26 T cell receptor beta chains below were found in one sample sequenced in a study of shared clonotypes between healthy human individuals. TCRdb's table, derived via immunoSEQ multiplex PCR, lists solely in-frame clones and lacks some. The table records about 680,000 clones, around 90% of them present only once. CD45RO-negative, CCR7-selected cells formed the naive CD8 fraction, which excluded terminally differentiated effector memory CD45RA+ cells. The sequenced sample consisted of naive CD8+ T cells sorted from blood. The receptor set was obtained from a man in his thirties or forties in good health.

The V gene is TRBV5-1, the J gene TRBJ2-6; TRBD1 matches at 9 bases. Germline assignment: CDR1 SGHRS and CDR2 YFSETQ. V gave up 0 bases and J gave up 0 bases; unmatched junction bases: 4. The CDR3 sequence is 18 residues long. The CDR3 DNA sequence: TGCGCCAGCAGCTTGGATCGGACAGGGGTCTCTGGGGCCAACGTCCTGACTTTC. Amino acids: CASSLDRTGVSGANVLTF.

This rearrangement joins TRBV15 to TRBJ2-7, with D possibly matching TRBD1 (6 bases). The length of the CDR3 is 13 residues. CDR1 and CDR2 (germline): LNHNV, YYDKDF (reference sequence). V was pared by 2 bases and J by 5 bases, with 10 bases between. In DNA form, the CDR3 reads TGTGCCACCAGCAGATCAGGGGCGGACGAGCAGTACTTC. Encoded protein: CATSRSGADEQYF.

The chain recombines TRBV28 with TRBJ1-2; possibly TRBD1 for D (6 bases). This CDR3 spans 16 amino acids. The germline gives CDR1 MDHEN, CDR2 SYDVKM. Trimming pared 5 bases from V and 4 bases from J, leaving 20 bases between. The CDR3: CASSPETGGMSYGYTF. The CDR3 coding sequence is TGTGCCAGCAGTCCAGAGACAGGAGGTATGAGCTATGGCTACACCTTC.

The chain recombines TRBV4-3 with TRBJ2-2; 9 nucleotides match TRBD2. CDR1 LGHNA and CDR2 YSLEER come from the germline V gene. The CDR3 loop spans 17 amino acids. Germline trimming cut 4 bases from V and 1 base from J; bases unmatched to any gene: 7. The DNA for the CDR3 is TGCGCCAGCAGCCCCGTGACTAGCGGACGGAACACCGGGGAGCTGTTTTTT. It specifies CASSPVTSGRNTGELFF.

This chain joins TRBV9 and TRBJ2-3, with 8 bases identical to TRBD2. V shed 2 bases and J 0 bases; nucleotides not matched to a gene: 5. There are 16 residues in the CDR3. Per germline, CDR1 SGDLS and CDR2 YYNGEE. CDR3 nucleotide sequence: TGTGCCAGCAGCGTCCCGGCTAGCGGGAGCACAGATACGCAGTATTTT. Translated: CASSVPASGSTDTQYF.

In its sample, this clone was seen once. The J gene is TRBJ2-1, the V gene TRBV19; D is unclear. The germline V gene has CDR1 LNHDA and CDR2 SQIVND (reference sequence). The CDR3 runs to 14 residues. Between the trimmed V and J ends, which lost 0 bases and 7 bases, there was a span of 10 bases. In DNA, the CDR3 is TGTGCCAGTAGTATAGAGACAACAAGAAATGAGCAGTTCTTC. It is translated as CASSIETTRNEQFF.

The rearrangement joins TRBV5-1 to TRBJ1-2, with TRBD1 as a possible D gene (5 bases). V gave up 0 bases and J gave up 0 bases, with 9 bases separating them. Germline lookup yields CDR1 SGHRS and CDR2 YFSETQ. This CDR3 comprises 15 residues. CDR3 residues: CASSLERGPNYGYTF. The CDR3 DNA follows: TGCGCCAGCAGCTTGGAAAGGGGACCTAACTATGGCTACACCTTC.

V gene TRBV5-1 combines with J gene TRBJ1-1; the D is unclear. Per the germline V gene, CDR1 is SGHRS and CDR2 is YFSETQ. CDR3 length: 17 residues. The V end was cut by 4 bases, the J end by 4 bases, with 23 bases between. CDR3 in amino acids: CASSPRGAGRAATEAFF. CDR3 DNA sequence: TGCGCCAGCAGCCCGCGGGGAGCAGGCCGGGCGGCCACTGAAGCTTTCTTT.

This chain joins TRBV11-2 and TRBJ2-6, with TRBD1 matching 7 bases. V trimming: 4 bases; J trimming: 0 bases; junction bases outside the gene matches: 6. CDR3 length: 17 residues. In germline, CDR1 is SGHAT, CDR2 FQNNGV. CDR3 amino acids: CASSSTGAPSGANVLTF. DNA of the CDR3: TGTGCCAGCAGCTCCACAGGGGCCCCCTCTGGGGCCAACGTCCTGACTTTC.

The chain couples TRBV29-1 to TRBJ2-7; a possible D gene is TRBD1 (5 bases). The CDR3 spans 13 residues. Germline V gives CDR1 SQVTM, CDR2 ANQGSEA. The V end was cut by 2 bases, the J end by 2 bases, with 10 bases between. The CDR3 reads CSVESKGTYEQYF. CDR3 in DNA: TGCAGCGTTGAATCGAAGGGGACCTACGAGCAGTACTTC.

The chain links TRBV27 to TRBJ2-3; TRBD2 agrees at 7 bases. Trimming at V came to 3 bases and at J to 1 base, leaving 4 bases not matched to a gene. The CDR3 covers 15 residues. CDR1 and CDR2 from the germline V gene are MNHEY and SMNVEV (reference sequence). The CDR3 spells CASSFGGWGTDTQYF. CDR3 sequence (DNA): TGTGCCAGCAGTTTCGGGGGGTGGGGCACAGATACGCAGTATTTT.

This clone was detected only a few times. CDR3 in DNA: TGTGCCAGCAGACAGGGGCTAAGCAATCAGCCCCAGCATTTT. This codes for CASRQGLSNQPQHF. V gene TRBV27 combines with J gene TRBJ1-5; the match to TRBD1 covers 7 bases. Germline V gene data show CDR1 as MNHEY and CDR2 as SMNVEV (reference sequence). The V segment lost 6 bases and the J segment 1 base; nucleotides outside the gene matches: 3. The CDR3 loop spans 14 amino acids.

The rearrangement uses TRBV6-1 and TRBJ2-7, with D unclear. Per germline, CDR1 MNHNS and CDR2 SASEGT. This CDR3 is built from 10 residues. V lost 11 bases, J lost 0 bases, and 5 bases lay in between. The DNA for the CDR3 is TGTGCCTCTTACTCCTACGAGCAGTACTTC. Its translation is CASYSYEQYF.

V gene TRBV6-6 combines with J gene TRBJ2-3, with D possibly TRBD2 on 6 matching bases. Germline assignment: CDR1 MNHNY and CDR2 SVGAGI (reference sequence). V shed 8 bases and J shed 0 bases, with 15 bases lying between them. The CDR3 has 15 residues. The CDR3 here is CASWNGGTSTDTQYF. CDR3 DNA sequence: TGTGCCAGCTGGAATGGCGGGACTAGCACAGATACGCAGTATTTT.

This CDR3 is CASSFWTGVGNEQFF. In DNA, the CDR3 is TGTGCCAGCAGCTTCTGGACAGGGGTAGGAAATGAGCAGTTCTTC. V usage is TRBV7-9 and J usage is TRBJ2-1, with 9 positions matching TRBD1. Trimming removed 3 bases from V and 7 bases from J; junction bases left unmatched: 7. The V gene's germline CDR1 is SEHNR and CDR2 FQNEAQ (reference sequence). The CDR3 is made up of 15 amino acids.

A note on this clone: This sample includes further DNA sequences coding for the same CDR3. The V and J genes are TRBV7-9 and TRBJ1-5; D not resolved. Germline V gene data show CDR1 as SEHNR and CDR2 as FQNEAQ (reference sequence). Between the trimmed V and J ends, which lost 5 bases and 7 bases, there was a span of 9 bases. CDR3 length: 12 residues. DNA for the CDR3: TGTGCCAGCAGCCTCGGACTGCAGCCCCAGCATTTT. Translated: CASSLGLQPQHF. Combining the CDR3 with reference TRBV7-9 and TRBJ1-5 gives the whole variable domain DTGVSQNPRHKITKRGQNVTFRCDPISEHNRLYWYRQTLGQGPEFLTYFQNEAQLEKSRLLSDRFSAERPKGSFSTLEIQRTEQGDSAMYLCASSLGLQPQHFGDGTRLSIL.

The chain couples TRBV7-8 to TRBJ1-5; D not resolved. This CDR3 has 16 residues. The germline gives CDR1 SGHVS, CDR2 FQNEAQ. V lost 2 bases and J lost 1, with 12 bases in between. The CDR3 DNA follows: TGTGCCAGCAGCTTAAGTCGGTGGGTAAGCAATCAGCCCCAGCATTTT. Its translation is CASSLSRWVSNQPQHF. The full variable domain, in which reference TRBV7-8 and TRBJ1-5 provide the parts outside the CDR3, is GAGVSQSPRYKVAKRGQDVALRCDPISGHVSLFWYQQALGQGPEFLTYFQNEAQLDKSGLPSDRFFAERPEGSVSTLKIQRTQQEDSAVYLCASSLSRWVSNQPQHFGDGTRLSIL.

This clone was observed a handful of times. Other DNA sequences in the sample encode the same CDR3. This chain links TRBV25-1 with TRBJ1-2; D not certain. Germline V gene data show CDR1 as MGHDK and CDR2 as SYGVNS. The CDR3 has 10 residues. Trimming left V 4 bases short and J 5 bases short, with 2 bases between. CDR3 bases: TGTGCCAGCAGTGGATATGGCTACACCTTC. Its protein product is CASSGYGYTF.

The chain joins TRBV7-2 to TRBJ2-1, with 9 bases identical to TRBD2. The germline V gene encodes CDR1 SGHTA and CDR2 FQGNSA. There are 17 residues in the CDR3. V trimming: 0 bases; J trimming: 2 bases; junction bases outside the gene matches: 5. The CDR3 nucleotides are TGTGCCAGCAGCTTAGCGCGGGGGGGGTCGGCCTACAATGAGCAGTTCTTC. Its translation is CASSLARGGSAYNEQFF.

Of note for this clone: This specimen includes other DNA sequences encoding the same CDR3. The chain recombines TRBV7-9 with TRBJ2-7; no clear D. V gave up 1 base and J gave up 6 bases, with 7 bases separating them. The CDR3 loop spans 12 amino acids. Germline CDR1 and CDR2: SEHNR and FQNEAQ (reference sequence). CDR3 in DNA: TGTGCCAGCAGCTTAGGAGGTAGCGAGCAGTACTTC. Residues: CASSLGGSEQYF.

This chain connects TRBV29-1 to TRBJ2-1; 7 nucleotides line up with TRBD2. Germline trimming cut 5 bases from V and 0 bases from J; bases unmatched to any gene: 7. Germline-derived CDR1 and CDR2 are SQVTM and ANQGSEA. This CDR3 has 15 amino acids. The CDR3 nucleotides read TGCAGCGTTCCTACTAGCGAAAGCTCCTACAATGAGCAGTTCTTC. Its protein product is CSVPTSESSYNEQFF.

The CDR3 protein is CASSLGPVMGYTF. The CDR3 DNA is TGTGCCAGCAGCCTAGGCCCGGTTATGGGCTACACCTTC. The genes are TRBV7-9 and TRBJ1-2, with no clear D. Trimming shortened V by 5 bases and J by 8 bases, and 15 bases separated the two germline ends. The length of the CDR3 is 13 residues. Germline CDR1 SEHNR, CDR2 FQNEAQ (reference sequence).

The V gene is TRBV5-6, the J gene TRBJ2-7; maybe TRBD2 (5 bases). CDR1 and CDR2 from the germline V gene are SGHDT and YYEEEE. This CDR3 contains 14 residues. V gave up 5 bases and J gave up 6 bases, with 18 bases separating them. Here the CDR3 reads CASSLLAARAEQYF. The CDR3 DNA follows: TGTGCCAGCAGTCTCCTAGCTGCTAGAGCCGAGCAGTACTTC.

The V gene is TRBV7-2, the J gene TRBJ2-3; D is unclear. Germline V lookup: CDR1 SGHTA, CDR2 FQGNSA. The CDR3 loop spans 15 amino acids. Trimming shortened V by 5 bases and J by 2 bases, and 14 bases separated the two germline ends. DNA of the CDR3: TGTGCCAGCAGCACGGAACATTATGTCACAGATACGCAGTATTTT. Protein sequence: CASSTEHYVTDTQYF.

The chain combines TRBV27 with TRBJ2-1; 10 nucleotides agree with TRBD1. The CDR3 extends over 16 amino acids. V shed 5 bases, J shed 8 bases, and the junction held 12 bases outside the gene matches. CDR1 and CDR2 (germline): MNHEY, SMNVEV (reference sequence). CDR3 protein: CASSPPGTGAKDEQFF. The CDR3 DNA is TGTGCCAGCAGTCCCCCCGGGACAGGGGCAAAAGATGAGCAGTTCTTC.

V gene TRBV12-5 combines with J gene TRBJ2-1; D gene unclear. Germline V gives CDR1 LGHNT, CDR2 FRNRAP. CDR3 length: 17 amino acids. The V and J ends lost 0 bases and 0 bases respectively, with 12 bases between them. DNA for the CDR3: TGTGCTAGTGGTTTGGTAAAGGAGTCCGGCTCCTACAATGAGCAGTTCTTC. Residues: CASGLVKESGSYNEQFF.